This T cell receptor (beta chain) was captured in a study of blood T cells in healthy people across ages. The CDR3 runs to 14 residues. V shed 4 bases and J shed 4 bases, with 11 bases lying between them. In germline, CDR1 is SGHTA, CDR2 FQGNSA. The authors ran a second PCR of about 7 to 11 cycles using a sample-barcoded 5' primer and a J-beta primer mix. MiXCR was run by TCRdb on the 5' RACE reads, yielding one entry per CDR3 protein. The sample consists of over 300,000 distinct CDR3 sequences, about 55% of them appearing once. This clonotype came up a few times. The sample taken for sequencing was blood. The V call is TRBV7-2, the J call TRBJ1-5; D unresolved. The sequence came from a man in his sixties in good health. For the CDR3, the DNA is TGTGCCAGCAGCTGGACCGGACTGAATCAGCCCCAGCATTTT. Translating it yields CASSWTGLNQPQHF.